Shown below are 11 T cell receptor beta chains from a single sample sequenced in a study of OX40 agonist ivuxolimab in advanced cancers. The data were produced by immunoSEQ multiplex PCR, yet TCRdb's version contains in-frame clones alone and is incomplete. The sample has more than 6,500 clones; roughly 71% are singletons. The sequenced sample was CD4+ or CD8+ T cells sorted from blood, obtained in a trial of the OX40 agonist ivuxolimab. The source is an adult with an advanced solid tumor such as melanoma, head and neck, liver or kidney cancer.

This clone was detected once. This chain connects TRBV6-5 to TRBJ2-1, with D perhaps matching TRBD1 or TRBD2 (5 bases each). CDR1 is MNHEY, CDR2 SVGAGI, per germline. V was shortened by 4 bases and J by 3 bases, with 10 bases between the two germline ends. The CDR3 is 14 residues long. CDR3 residues: CASSSGTDYNEQFF. CDR3 DNA: TGTGCCAGCAGTTCTGGGACCGACTACAATGAGCAGTTCTTC.

This chain connects TRBV4-2 to TRBJ1-1, with 7 positions matching TRBD1. The ends lost 7 bases at V and 1 base at J; junction bases unmatched: 3. Germline V gene sequence: CDR1 LGHNA, CDR2 YNFKEQ. CDR3 size: 13 residues. DNA for the CDR3: TGTGCCAGCACCGGGACAGAGAACACTGAAGCTTTCTTT. Translation: CASTGTENTEAFF.

This chain links TRBV4-1 with TRBJ1-4; D ambiguous. The CDR3 is 16 amino acids. V lost 4 bases and J lost 0, with 12 bases in between. Germline CDR1 and CDR2: MGHRA and YSYEKL. The CDR3 is CASSPTLIATNEKLFF. In DNA form, the CDR3 reads TGCGCCAGCAGCCCAACCCTCATTGCAACTAATGAAAAACTGTTTTTT.

The rearrangement links TRBV7-3 to TRBJ2-3; 7 bases match TRBD1. Germline V CDR1 and CDR2: SGHTA, FQGTGA. Losses at the gene ends were 3 bases for V and 5 bases for J; bases not matched to a gene: 8. This CDR3 region has 15 residues. CDR3 nucleotide sequence: TGTGCCAGCAGCTTGACAGGGATGAGGGGAGATACGCAGTATTTT. It translates to CASSLTGMRGDTQYF.

The chain employs TRBV18 and TRBJ2-1, with unresolved D. Germline V gene data show CDR1 as KGHSH and CDR2 as LQKENI. Deletions cut 6 bases from V and 8 bases from J, with 8 bases between. CDR3 length: 11 residues. The DNA for the CDR3 is TGTGCCAGCTCCGTACAAGATGAGCAGTTCTTC. Translating it yields CASSVQDEQFF.

This chain links TRBV7-9 with TRBJ2-3; 9 bases fit TRBD2. Losses at the gene ends were 6 bases for V and 0 bases for J; bases not matched to a gene: 7. This CDR3 has 16 amino acids. CDR1 SEHNR and CDR2 FQNEAQ come from the germline V gene (reference sequence). The CDR3 is CASREILAGSTDTQYF. CDR3 DNA sequence: TGTGCCAGCAGGGAGATTCTAGCGGGAAGCACAGATACGCAGTATTTT.

This clone was found a few times. The chain carries TRBV6-6 and TRBJ2-7, with D possibly being TRBD1 (6 bases). Trimming cost V 5 bases and J 1 base, with 12 bases left between them. The CDR3 has 14 amino acids. Germline CDR1 and CDR2: MNHNY and SVGAGI (reference sequence). The CDR3 region has the DNA TGTGCCAGCAGTCATCGGACAGCGTCCTACGAGCAGTACTTC. It translates to CASSHRTASYEQYF.

This clone was observed once. V is TRBV21-1 and J is TRBJ2-5; TRBD2, the table's D call, lacks a check against the DNA. TRBV21-1 is an annotated pseudogene. CDR3 length: 15 residues. The DNA for the CDR3 is TGTGCCAGCCCCATGGCGGGGGGGGGAGCAGAGACCCAGTACTTC. Translation gives CASPMAGGGAETQYF.

This sequence joins TRBV29-1 and TRBJ1-2; no reliable D call. Germline V gene data show CDR1 as SQVTM and CDR2 as ANQGSEA. Trimming took off 4 bases at V and 2 bases at J, with 5 bases between the two ends. CDR3 length equals 11 residues. In DNA, the CDR3 is TGCAGCGTTGCCGAAAACTATGGCTACACCTTC. Translating gives CSVAENYGYTF.

This clone was observed a few times. This chain uses TRBV10-2 with TRBJ2-7; D is unclear. Trimming cost V 5 bases and J 7 bases, with 9 bases left between them. Germline CDR1 reads WSHSY; CDR2 reads SAAADI. The CDR3 extends over 11 amino acids. The CDR3 region is CASSSRVEQYF. The CDR3 DNA reads TGCGCCAGCAGTTCCCGGGTAGAGCAGTACTTC.

The chain carries TRBV11-3 and TRBJ1-4, with D uncertain. This CDR3 is 14 amino acids long. V was pared by 0 bases and J by 5 bases, with 7 bases between. Germline V gives CDR1 SGHNT, CDR2 YENEEA. CDR3 residues: CASSLEGPNEKLFF. The CDR3 DNA follows: TGTGCCAGCAGCTTAGAAGGACCCAATGAAAAACTGTTTTTT.